This TCR beta chain was identified in a study of blood T cell repertoires in COVID-19. Turning to the study itself: Sources were T cells, B-cell-depleted T cells, or PBMCs; the material itself was cDNA or gDNA.

Original methodology: Using reference gene primer amplification, nucleated cell counts were estimated. TCRdb's table, derived via immunoSEQ multiplex PCR, lists solely in-frame clones and lacks some. The DNA was the basis for D and trimming; V, J and clone size are from that table. The repertoire holds about 150,000 clones, with 70% to 90% as singletons. The V end lost 0 bases, the J end lost 7 bases, and 10 bases lay between the germline ends. The CDR3 is made up of 14 amino acids. The V gene's germline CDR1 is SEHNR and CDR2 FQNEAQ (reference sequence). This TCR was recovered from a woman aged 65 to 85 with acute or convalescent COVID-19. Specimen: peripheral blood. The chain links TRBV7-9 to TRBJ2-1, with D perhaps matching TRBD1 (6 bases). The CDR3 spells CASSLARGSNEQFF. The CDR3 DNA reads as TGTGCCAGCAGCTTAGCAAGGGGGTCTAATGAGCAGTTCTTC. Filled out from reference TRBV7-9 and TRBJ2-1, the complete variable domain reads DTGVSQNPRHKITKRGQNVTFRCDPISEHNRLYWYRQTLGQGPEFLTYFQNEAQLEKSRLLSDRFSAERPKGSFSTLEIQRTEQGDSAMYLCASSLARGSNEQFFGPGTRLTVL.